These 23 T cell receptor beta chains were all obtained from the same sample, sequenced in a study of blood T cells in healthy people across ages. Using a J-beta primer mix together with a sample-barcoded 5' primer, a second PCR was run for roughly 7 to 11 cycles. TCRdb analysed the 5' RACE reads with MiXCR anew, one entry per CDR3 protein. The table has about 730,000 distinct CDR3 sequences, approximately 43% seen once; the top ten hold 20% to 25%. The sequenced sample consisted of blood. The source of these receptors is a woman aged 60-75 years in good health.

V usage is TRBV20-1 and J usage is TRBJ2-1; 11 bases match TRBD2. V trimming: 3 bases; J trimming: 10 bases; junction bases outside the gene matches: 5. Germline V gene data show CDR1 as DFQATT and CDR2 as SNEGSKA (reference sequence). This CDR3 spans 13 amino acids. This CDR3 reads CSASNPSGREQFF. CDR3 DNA: TGCAGTGCTAGTAATCCTAGCGGGAGGGAGCAGTTCTTC.

J is TRBJ2-1 and V is TRBV29-1; a possible D gene is TRBD1 (6 bases). From germline, CDR1 is SQVTM and CDR2 ANQGSEA. CDR3 length: 14 residues. V lost 4 bases and J 2 bases, leaving 12 bases between the germline ends. CDR3 nucleotide sequence: TGCAGCGTTGTTGTACAGGGTACCTACAATGAGCAGTTCTTC. It is translated as CSVVVQGTYNEQFF.

This clonotype occurred a few times. The genes are TRBV20-1 and TRBJ2-5; D not certain. The V end lost 0 bases, the J end lost 11 bases, and 31 bases lay between the germline ends. Germline CDR1 and CDR2: DFQATT and SNEGSKA (reference sequence). CDR3 length: 18 amino acids. The CDR3 sequence: CSARDFRVERMNSGEQYF. CDR3 in DNA: TGCAGTGCTAGAGATTTTCGCGTCGAGCGTATGAACTCTGGTGAGCAGTACTTC.

This chain links TRBV6-6 with TRBJ1-2, with unresolved D. The V and J ends lost 6 bases and 1 base respectively, with 15 bases between them. Germline loops: CDR1 MNHNY, CDR2 SVGAGI (reference sequence). The CDR3 contains 15 residues. The CDR3 sequence: CASSQDRLSNYGYTF. In DNA form, the CDR3 reads TGTGCCAGCAGCCAGGACCGCTTGAGTAACTATGGCTACACCTTC.

This clonotype was observed a handful of times. The chain links TRBV20-1 to TRBJ1-4, with D hard to call. Germline CDR1 is DFQATT and CDR2 is SNEGSKA (reference sequence). The CDR3 runs 14 residues. Trimming pared 2 bases from V and 4 bases from J, leaving 11 bases between. This CDR3 is CSARWGTNNEKLFF. The DNA for the CDR3 is TGCAGTGCTAGATGGGGAACAAATAATGAAAAACTGTTTTTT.

V usage is TRBV18 and J usage is TRBJ2-1, with 12 bases lining up with TRBD2. The CDR3 is 18 amino acids. J gave up 6 bases and V 2 bases, and 11 bases lay outside the gene matches. In germline, CDR1 is KGHSH, CDR2 LQKENI. The CDR3 spells CASSPYLTSGREINEQFF. The CDR3 DNA is TGTGCCAGCTCACCATATTTGACTAGCGGGAGAGAGATCAATGAGCAGTTCTTC. The full variable domain, rest sourced from reference TRBV18 and TRBJ2-1, is NAGVMQNPRHLVRRRGQEARLRCSPMKGHSHVYWYRQLPEEGLKFMVYLQKENIIDESGMPKERFSAEFPKEGPSILRIQQVVRGDSAAYFCASSPYLTSGREINEQFFGPGTRLTVL.

As to this clonotype: The junction and the germline gene differ at one end; a read error may be behind it. This sequence joins TRBV18 and TRBJ2-5; 14 nucleotides align to TRBD2. The CDR3 loop spans 18 amino acids. CDR1 is KGHSH, CDR2 LQKENI, per germline. CDR3 sequence reads: CASSRSGTSGSRVEIQYF. CDR3 DNA sequence: TGTGCCAGCTCACGATCCGGGACTAGCGGGAGTCGAGTAGAGATCCAGTACTTC.

V gene TRBV7-2 combines with J gene TRBJ1-1, with D possibly being TRBD1 (5 bases). Germline CDR1 SGHTA, CDR2 FQGNSA. This CDR3 has 13 residues. V was pared by 1 base and J by 11 bases, with 14 bases between. The CDR3 reads CASSLESGGTAFF. CDR3 in DNA: TGTGCCAGCAGCTTAGAGTCGGGGGGGACGGCTTTCTTT.

This chain joins TRBV6-2 or TRBV6-3 and TRBJ2-3; D ambiguous. V lost 7 bases, J lost 0 bases, and 8 bases lay in between. The CDR3 has 13 amino acids. Germline V lookup: CDR1 MNHEY, CDR2 SVGEGT. The CDR3 spells CASISGSTDTQYF. CDR3 nucleotides: TGTGCCAGCATTTCGGGTAGCACAGATACGCAGTATTTT.

The J gene is TRBJ2-3, the V gene TRBV19, with 10 bases matching TRBD2. CDR3 length: 14 amino acids. CDR1 and CDR2 from the germline V gene are LNHDA and SQIVND (reference sequence). V lost 9 bases to trimming and J lost 5 bases; unmatched junction nucleotides: 8. CDR3: CASAERGGKDTQYF. CDR3 bases: TGTGCCAGCGCGGAGCGGGGGGGTAAAGATACGCAGTATTTT. The full variable domain, rest sourced from reference TRBV19 and TRBJ2-3, is DGGITQSPKYLFRKEGQNVTLSCEQNLNHDAMYWYRQDPGQGLRLIYYSQIVNDFQKGDIAEGYSVSREKKESFPLTVTSAQKNPTAFYLCASAERGGKDTQYFGPGTRLTVL.

The CDR3 DNA follows: TGTGCCAGCAGCTCCATGGGGGCAAGCAATCAGCCCCAGCATTTT. The encoded protein is CASSSMGASNQPQHF. The V call is TRBV7-9, the J call TRBJ1-5; D is perhaps TRBD1 (6 bases). Germline V lookup: CDR1 SEHNR, CDR2 FQNEAQ (reference sequence). V was shortened by 4 bases and J by 1 base, with 11 bases between the two germline ends. The CDR3 length is 15 residues.

This clonotype was found many times. CDR3 amino acids: CSAGQLGSSYNEQFF. For the CDR3, the DNA is TGCAGTGCTGGACAACTAGGGAGCTCCTACAATGAGCAGTTCTTC. The chain carries TRBV20-1 and TRBJ2-1; D is possibly TRBD1 or TRBD2 (5 bases each). The CDR3 is made up of 15 amino acids. Germline CDR1 reads DFQATT; CDR2 reads SNEGSKA (reference sequence). V was trimmed by 5 bases and J by 0 bases, leaving 14 bases between them.

The chain is built from TRBV20-1 and TRBJ1-2; D is undetermined. The CDR3 extends over 11 amino acids. With 0 bases removed from V and 7 bases from J, the gap between germline ends came to 6 bases. Germline CDR1 and CDR2: DFQATT and SNEGSKA (reference sequence). Written as DNA, the CDR3 is TGCAGTGCTAGAGATGGATTTGGCTACACCTTC. Amino acid sequence: CSARDGFGYTF.

As for this clonotype: The junction shows a germline mismatch at one end, possibly a read error. This chain joins TRBV2 and TRBJ2-6, with D tentatively TRBD1 (8 bases). CDR3 length: 19 amino acids. Germline CDR1 reads SNHLY; CDR2 reads FYNNEI. In DNA, the CDR3 is TGTGCCAGCAGTGAAGACCCGACAGGGGATCTCCGGGGGGCCGACGTCCTGACTTTC. It specifies CASSEDPTGDLRGADVLTF. Together with reference TRBV2 and TRBJ2-6, the CDR3 gives the full variable domain: EPEVTQTPSHQVTQMGQEVILRCVPISNHLYFYWYRQILGQKVEFLVSFYNNEISEKSEIFDDQFSVERPDGSNFTLKIRSTKLEDSAMYFCASSEDPTGDLRGADVLTFGAGSRLTVL.

A few counts support this clonotype. The chain employs TRBV20-1 and TRBJ2-5; D uncertain. Germline V gene data show CDR1 as DFQATT and CDR2 as SNEGSKA (reference sequence). This CDR3 has 10 residues. The V and J ends lost 4 bases and 11 bases respectively, with 11 bases between them. CDR3: CSATRRVQYF. CDR3 in DNA: TGCAGTGCTACTAGACGGGTGCAGTACTTC.

This sequence joins TRBV12-3 or TRBV12-4 and TRBJ2-3; TRBD1 agrees at 7 bases. This CDR3 comprises 15 residues. J gave up 1 base and V 6 bases, and 7 bases lay outside the gene matches. CDR3 bases: TGTGCCAGCAGGCCCCAGGGGACAGGCACAGATACGCAGTATTTT. This codes for CASRPQGTGTDTQYF.

A single count supports this clonotype. The J gene is TRBJ2-4, the V gene TRBV20-1; 9 bases align to TRBD2. The end of the DNA aligns better with TRBJ2-7, so the J call may be wrong. Germline values: CDR1 DFQATT, CDR2 SNEGSKA (reference sequence). The CDR3 totals 14 residues. The CDR3: CSASQGLATYEQYF. The DNA of the CDR3 is TGCAGTGCTAGTCAGGGACTAGCCACCTACGAGCAGTACTTC.

This clonotype was seen only a few times. The gene calls are TRBV28 and TRBJ2-5; TRBD1 matches 8 bases. The DNA matches TRBJ2-7 better at its end, which makes the J call doubtful. This CDR3 comprises 14 residues. Germline values: CDR1 MDHEN, CDR2 SYDVKM. The CDR3 DNA reads TGTGCCAGCAGTTTACAGGGGGCTGCCGACGAGCAGTACTTC. Protein: CASSLQGAADEQYF.

This clonotype appeared a few times. The V gene is TRBV29-1, the J gene TRBJ2-3, with 9 nucleotides matching TRBD1. This CDR3 spans 15 amino acids. Germline loops: CDR1 SQVTM, CDR2 ANQGSEA. V shed 2 bases and J 4 bases; nucleotides not matched to a gene: 7. The CDR3 DNA is TGCAGCGTTGAAAGGACAGGGGATCCCCCAGATACGCAGTATTTT. This sequence encodes CSVERTGDPPDTQYF.

As for this clonotype: One junction end does not reproduce the germline sequence, and a read error may be involved. The chain carries TRBV29-1 and TRBJ2-2; no definite D call. The CDR3 covers 13 residues. Germline CDR1 reads SQVTM; CDR2 reads ANQGSEA. CDR3 in DNA: TGCGGCGTTGGCCAGATTCAAACCGGGGAGCTGTTTTTT. It is translated as CGVGQIQTGELFF.

Notes on this clonotype: A clone one base away is much larger, so this may be a read error. V is TRBV28 and J is TRBJ2-7; D is possibly TRBD2 (6 bases). From germline, CDR1 is MDHEN and CDR2 SYDVKM. This CDR3 contains 13 residues. Between the trimmed V and J ends, which lost 4 bases and 3 bases, there was a span of 10 bases. The CDR3 DNA reads TGTGCCAGCAGTTGGGGGGTGGGCTACGAGCAGTACTTC. This codes for CASSWGVGYEQYF.

The V and J genes are TRBV6-1 and TRBJ2-5; 11 nucleotides match TRBD2. Germline loops: CDR1 MNHNS, CDR2 SASEGT. Unmatched junction bases numbered 4, after V lost 4 bases and J lost 3 bases. The CDR3 is made up of 15 amino acids. Here the CDR3 reads CASSVSGGVEETQYF. CDR3 sequence (DNA): TGTGCCAGCAGTGTTAGCGGGGGGGTAGAAGAGACCCAGTACTTC.

V and J are TRBV6-2 or TRBV6-3 and TRBJ1-5, with D possibly being TRBD1 (6 bases). CDR1 and CDR2 (germline): MNHEY, SVGEGT. V was cut by 4 bases and J by 1 base, with 17 bases left in between. The CDR3 totals 17 residues. CDR3 nucleotide sequence: TGTGCCAGCAGTTTAATGGGGGGCGCCGGGAGCAATCAGCCCCAGCATTTT. This sequence encodes CASSLMGGAGSNQPQHF.